The rows below give T cell receptor beta chains drawn from one sample of a study of radiotherapy plus CTLA-4 blockade in lung cancer. The table came from immunoSEQ multiplex PCR; TCRdb's copy has only in-frame clones and leaves some out. Of about 36,000 clones in the sample, over 55% were seen once. The sequencing here drew on peripheral blood, taken from a patient treated with radiotherapy plus ipilimumab. These receptors all stem from a human donor with non-small cell lung cancer who had stable disease on radiotherapy plus ipilimumab. The CDR3 runs from the conserved cysteine through the conserved F or W. D genes are given only for firm matches. Size is stated for part of the rows, as once, few or many counts, or as a class when the clone is expanded.

v_gene: TRBV15
j_gene: TRBJ1-2
d_gene: TRBD1
abundance: -
CDR3aa: CATSRTDRGVLYGYTF

v_gene: TRBV10-3
j_gene: TRBJ2-7
d_gene: TRBD1
abundance: -
CDR3aa: CATSPGQPYEQYF

v_gene: TRBV4-2
j_gene: TRBJ2-3
d_gene: TRBD1
abundance: -
CDR3aa: CASSRTGTETDTQYF

v_gene: TRBV30
j_gene: TRBJ2-1
d_gene: -
abundance: -
CDR3aa: CAWDNHGHRFF

v_gene: TRBV5-1
j_gene: TRBJ1-1
d_gene: TRBD1
abundance: -
CDR3aa: CASSSGQGGYTEAFF

v_gene: TRBV2
j_gene: TRBJ2-1
d_gene: TRBD1
abundance: once
CDR3aa: CASSRGSYNEQFF

v_gene: TRBV11-2
j_gene: TRBJ1-2
d_gene: TRBD1
abundance: -
CDR3aa: CASSLRDRGPGGYTF

v_gene: TRBV30
j_gene: TRBJ1-5
d_gene: TRBD1
abundance: -
CDR3aa: CAWSAGQIYQPQHF

v_gene: TRBV7-2
j_gene: TRBJ2-5
d_gene: TRBD1
abundance: -
CDR3aa: CASSLSPTGGQYF

v_gene: TRBV5-1
j_gene: TRBJ1-1
d_gene: -
abundance: few
CDR3aa: CASSAGVVNTEAFF

v_gene: TRBV6-5
j_gene: TRBJ1-3
d_gene: -
abundance: -
CDR3aa: CASSQGSSGNTIYF

v_gene: TRBV7-2
j_gene: TRBJ1-3
d_gene: -
abundance: -
CDR3aa: CASSSAIGGNTIYF

v_gene: TRBV7-9
j_gene: TRBJ2-7
d_gene: TRBD1
abundance: -
CDR3aa: CASRDRGSYEQYF

v_gene: TRBV18
j_gene: TRBJ1-5
d_gene: TRBD1
abundance: -
CDR3aa: CASSPNQGEIQPQHF

v_gene: TRBV11-2
j_gene: TRBJ2-7
d_gene: -
abundance: -
CDR3aa: CASSLDSPNYEQYF

v_gene: TRBV5-6
j_gene: TRBJ2-3
d_gene: -
abundance: -
CDR3aa: CASSLFPSSTDTQYF